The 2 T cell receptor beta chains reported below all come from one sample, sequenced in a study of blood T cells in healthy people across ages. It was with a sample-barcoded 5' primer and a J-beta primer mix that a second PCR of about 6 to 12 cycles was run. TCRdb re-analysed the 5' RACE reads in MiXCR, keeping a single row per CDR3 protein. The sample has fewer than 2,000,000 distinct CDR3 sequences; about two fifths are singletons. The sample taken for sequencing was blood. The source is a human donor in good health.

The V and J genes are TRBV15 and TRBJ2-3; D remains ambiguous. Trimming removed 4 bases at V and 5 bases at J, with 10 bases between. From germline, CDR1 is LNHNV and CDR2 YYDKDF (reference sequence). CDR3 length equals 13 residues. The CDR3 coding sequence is TGTGCCACCAGCAATAAGAGGCTAGATACGCAGTATTTT. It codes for CATSNKRLDTQYF.

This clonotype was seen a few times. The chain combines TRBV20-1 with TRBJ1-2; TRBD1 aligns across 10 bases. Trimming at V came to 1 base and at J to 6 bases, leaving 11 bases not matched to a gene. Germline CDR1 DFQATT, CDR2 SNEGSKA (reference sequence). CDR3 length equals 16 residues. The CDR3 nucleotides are TGCAGTGCTAGAGTCCCAACGACAGGGGGCTTCGATGGCTACACCTTC. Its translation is CSARVPTTGGFDGYTF.